One sample yielded the 29 T cell receptor beta chains listed below, sequenced in a study of cytomegalovirus exposure and HLA in healthy donors. PCR was performed using 60 Vbeta and 13 Jbeta primers. Method: immunoSEQ multiplex PCR; TCRdb's copy keeps in-frame clones and lacks some. The sample records some 190,000 clones, around 82% being singletons. What was sequenced was PBMCs. These receptors were collected from a woman in her 30s in good health and CMV-seropositive.

This chain connects TRBV10-1 to TRBJ2-1; 11 bases are shared with TRBD1. The CDR3 covers 18 residues. Germline values: CDR1 WNHNN, CDR2 SYGVQD (reference sequence). V trimming: 3 bases; J trimming: 7 bases; junction bases outside the gene matches: 14. CDR3 region: CASSDRGTGTGGMNEQFF. CDR3 DNA sequence: TGCGCCAGCAGTGACCGAGGGACCGGGACAGGGGGGATGAATGAGCAGTTCTTC.

The V call is TRBV4-1, the J call TRBJ2-1; 12 bases agree with TRBD2. J was trimmed by 5 bases and V by 3 bases; bases with no gene match: 17. The CDR3 has 20 amino acids. The V gene's germline CDR1 is MGHRA and CDR2 YSYEKL. The CDR3 region has the DNA TGCGCCAGCAGCCACAACTTAAGACTAGCGGGGGTTCATCGGGACAATGAGCAGTTCTTC. It specifies CASSHNLRLAGVHRDNEQFF.

V is TRBV4-2 and J is TRBJ1-3, with D perhaps matching TRBD1 (6 bases). Germline-derived CDR1 and CDR2 are LGHNA and YNFKEQ. This CDR3 has 15 residues. With 3 bases removed from V and 9 bases from J, the gap between germline ends came to 18 bases. The CDR3 protein is CASSQAQGAESTIYF. The CDR3 DNA reads TGTGCCAGCAGCCAGGCACAGGGTGCTGAAAGCACCATATATTTT.

The chain is built from TRBV11-2 and TRBJ1-2, with 9 bases that match TRBD1. Germline V gives CDR1 SGHAT, CDR2 FQNNGV. Trimming cost V 6 bases and J 5 bases; bases outside gene matches: 10. CDR3 length: 15 amino acids. The CDR3 DNA is TGTGCCAGCAGTCGACCCCGGGACAGGGTTTATGGCTACACCTTC. This translates into CASSRPRDRVYGYTF.

The count of this clone is one. This chain uses TRBV4-3 with TRBJ2-5; the match to TRBD2 covers 12 bases. Per germline, CDR1 LGHNA and CDR2 YSLEER. The CDR3 length is 16 residues. The ends lost 5 bases at V and 3 bases at J; junction bases unmatched: 7. The CDR3 spells CASSTGLAGLKETQYF. CDR3 DNA sequence: TGCGCCAGCAGCACAGGACTAGCGGGGCTAAAAGAGACCCAGTACTTC.

This clone occurred a few times. This chain links TRBV5-4 with TRBJ2-5, with 9 bases that match TRBD2. This CDR3 is 15 amino acids long. Germline assignment: CDR1 SGHNT and CDR2 YYREEE (reference sequence). The trim removed 4 bases at V and 0 bases at J, leaving 4 bases unmatched. The CDR3 loop is CASSISGGYQETQYF. CDR3 sequence (DNA): TGTGCCAGCAGCATTAGCGGGGGTTACCAAGAGACCCAGTACTTC.

The chain is built from TRBV7-9 and TRBJ2-1; 9 bases fit TRBD2. CDR1 is SEHNR and CDR2 is FQNEAQ in the germline V gene (reference sequence). Unmatched junction bases numbered 9, after V lost 8 bases and J lost 7 bases. CDR3 length: 14 amino acids. For the CDR3, the DNA is TGTGCCAGCGGCCTGATAGCGGGGGTTAATGAGCAGTTCTTC. Amino acid sequence: CASGLIAGVNEQFF.

This clone was found a few times. The CDR3 spells CASSPQGWHGYTF. Written as DNA, the CDR3 is TGTGCCAGCAGCCCGCAGGGGTGGCATGGCTACACCTTC. The J gene is TRBJ1-2, the V gene TRBV5-6; D perhaps matches TRBD1 (6 bases). The germline CDR1 and CDR2 sequences are SGHDT and YYEEEE. This CDR3 region has 13 residues. Trimming removed 4 bases from V and 6 bases from J, with 13 bases in between.

The genes are TRBV10-3 and TRBJ1-2; 9 bases match TRBD1. This CDR3 contains 11 residues. CDR1 and CDR2 from the germline V gene are ENHRY and SYGVKD. J gave up 4 bases and V 10 bases, and 1 base lay outside the gene matches. The CDR3 is CATGQGYGYTF. The CDR3 DNA reads as TGTGCCACGGGACAGGGCTATGGCTACACCTTC.

This clone was counted a few times. The rearrangement links TRBV19 to TRBJ2-7; possibly TRBD2 for D (6 bases). The ends were cut back, 7 bases at V and 0 bases at J, with 13 bases in the middle. Germline-derived CDR1 and CDR2 are LNHDA and SQIVND (reference sequence). The CDR3 is made up of 14 amino acids. For the CDR3, the DNA is TGTGCCAGTACCCCCGGGGGAAGCTCCTACGAGCAGTACTTC. Translation gives CASTPGGSSYEQYF.

This clone has just a few counts. CDR3 region: CASERGGGETQYF. CDR3 DNA: TGTGCCTCTGAACGGGGGGGCGGAGAGACCCAGTACTTC. The J gene is TRBJ2-5, the V gene TRBV10-3; 8 positions agree with TRBD2. CDR3 length equals 13 residues. V shed 11 bases and J 4 bases; nucleotides not matched to a gene: 9. The germline V gene has CDR1 ENHRY and CDR2 SYGVKD.

The chain has TRBV5-1 and TRBJ2-7; 10 nucleotides align to TRBD1. The CDR3 runs to 17 residues. V gave up 1 base and J gave up 2 bases; unmatched junction bases: 9. The germline V gene has CDR1 SGHRS and CDR2 YFSETQ. CDR3 DNA: TGCGCCAGCAGCTTGCTCCCCCGTGGACAGGGGGCCTACGAGCAGTACTTC. As protein: CASSLLPRGQGAYEQYF.

This clone has only one observation. The V gene is TRBV10-1, the J gene TRBJ1-2; 8 nucleotides line up with TRBD1. The length of the CDR3 is 13 residues. The trim removed 5 bases at V and 7 bases at J, leaving 6 bases unmatched. Germline values: CDR1 WNHNN, CDR2 SYGVQD (reference sequence). CDR3 nucleotide sequence: TGCGCCAGCAGTCCGGACAGGGTTGGTGGCTACACCTTC. Translation: CASSPDRVGGYTF.

There are a few counts of this clone. This chain connects TRBV18 to TRBJ2-1; 14 bases fit TRBD2. This CDR3 comprises 19 residues. The V gene end was trimmed by 2 bases and the J gene end by 7 bases; junction bases not matched to a gene: 13. Germline V gene lookup returns CDR1 KGHSH and CDR2 LQKENI. The CDR3: CASSPNPAGLAGGWNEQFF. In DNA form, the CDR3 reads TGTGCCAGCTCACCAAACCCCGCCGGACTAGCGGGGGGATGGAATGAGCAGTTCTTC.

The rearrangement joins TRBV18 to TRBJ2-5; TRBD2 matches 7 bases. The CDR3 totals 15 residues. Unmatched junction bases numbered 8, after V lost 3 bases and J lost 4 bases. CDR1 is KGHSH and CDR2 is LQKENI in the germline V gene. The CDR3 DNA is TGTGCCAGCTCACCGATCTTGAGGGAGGGAGAGACCCAGTACTTC. Its protein product is CASSPILREGETQYF.

J is TRBJ2-3 and V is TRBV6-1; the D gene is possibly TRBD2 (5 bases). The germline V and J ends were trimmed by 4 bases and 0 bases, with 8 bases remaining between them. The CDR3 consists of 14 residues. Germline V CDR1 and CDR2: MNHNS, SASEGT. CDR3: CASSAAGSTDTQYF. CDR3 nucleotides: TGTGCCAGCAGTGCGGCGGGCAGCACAGATACGCAGTATTTT.

The chain recombines TRBV7-9 with TRBJ2-7, with D tentatively TRBD1 (5 bases). This CDR3 comprises 14 residues. Trimming stripped 0 bases from V and 3 bases from J, with 9 bases between. Germline values: CDR1 SEHNR, CDR2 FQNEAQ (reference sequence). The CDR3 loop reads CASSLAAGIYEQYF. The CDR3 nucleotides read TGTGCCAGCAGCTTAGCCGCAGGGATCTACGAGCAGTACTTC.

This sequence joins TRBV6-5 and TRBJ2-2; unclear D gene. Trimming took off 2 bases at V and 5 bases at J, with 6 bases between the two ends. The CDR3 has 13 amino acids. CDR1 and CDR2 from the germline V gene are MNHEY and SVGAGI. CDR3 bases: TGTGCCAGCAGTTACGCACGGACCGGGGAGCTGTTTTTT. Encoded protein: CASSYARTGELFF.

The chain carries TRBV30 and TRBJ2-7, with D perhaps matching TRBD2 (6 bases). V dropped 2 bases and J dropped 3 bases, with 14 bases sitting between them. This CDR3 spans 14 amino acids. Per the germline V gene, CDR1 is GTSNPN and CDR2 is SVGIG (reference sequence). The CDR3 DNA sequence: TGTGCCTGGAGTACATCAACGGGAGACTACGAGCAGTACTTC. Its protein product is CAWSTSTGDYEQYF.

Regarding this clone: No conserved phenylalanine or tryptophan ends this CDR3, so it is likely a read error. V usage is TRBV10-3 and J usage is TRBJ1-6, with a possible D match to TRBD1 (6 bases). The germline V gene encodes CDR1 ENHRY and CDR2 SYGVKD. The CDR3 totals 13 residues. Trimming left V 4 bases short and J 7 bases short, with 8 bases between. This CDR3 is CAISGQENSPLHL. CDR3 coding DNA: TGTGCCATCAGTGGACAGGAGAATTCACCCCTCCACCTT.

The DNA of the CDR3 is TGCAGCGTCAGTTGGAGACCATACGAGCAGTACTTC. Translated, it gives CSVSWRPYEQYF. The chain has TRBV29-1 and TRBJ2-7, with no clear D. CDR1 and CDR2 (germline): SQVTM, ANQGSEA. The V end lost 6 bases, the J end lost 4 bases, and 13 bases lay between the germline ends. The CDR3 covers 12 residues.

This chain links TRBV5-1 with TRBJ1-2; D might be TRBD1 (6 bases). V gave up 0 bases and J gave up 8 bases, with 11 bases separating them. CDR1 and CDR2 (germline): SGHRS, YFSETQ. The CDR3 runs to 13 residues. The CDR3 nucleotides are TGCGCCAGCAGCTTGGAAGGACAGAGAGGCTACACCTTC. Translation gives CASSLEGQRGYTF.

This clone was recorded once. Additional DNA sequences in this sample encode the identical CDR3. The chain recombines TRBV2 with TRBJ1-1, with D possibly matching TRBD1 (5 bases). The CDR3 length is 13 residues. Between the trimmed V and J ends, which lost 5 bases and 11 bases, there was a span of 18 bases. The germline V gene encodes CDR1 SNHLY and CDR2 FYNNEI. The CDR3 DNA reads as TGTGCCAGCAGTCTGGGGGGAGGACATCGCGCTTTCTTT. It translates to CASSLGGGHRAFF. The complete variable domain, with remaining parts taken from reference TRBV2 and TRBJ1-1, reads EPEVTQTPSHQVTQMGQEVILRCVPISNHLYFYWYRQILGQKVEFLVSFYNNEISEKSEIFDDQFSVERPDGSNFTLKIRSTKLEDSAMYFCASSLGGGHRAFFGQGTRLTVV.

This chain uses TRBV2 with TRBJ1-2; the match to TRBD1 covers 8 bases. The CDR3 has 14 residues. V was clipped by 8 bases and J by 4 bases; unmatched bases: 9. CDR1 SNHLY and CDR2 FYNNEI come from the germline V gene. In DNA, the CDR3 is TGTGCCAGCTCCTCCGGGACAGGATCCTATGGCTACACCTTC. Translation gives CASSSGTGSYGYTF.

The chain has TRBV28 and TRBJ1-1, with unresolved D. This CDR3 region has 11 residues. V gave up 6 bases and J gave up 11 bases, with 13 bases separating them. Germline CDR1 is MDHEN and CDR2 is SYDVKM. The CDR3 region has the DNA TGTGCCAGCAGCCTTCGAGCTTGGGCTTTCTTT. Its protein product is CASSLRAWAFF.

In DNA, the CDR3 is TGTGCCAGCAGTTTTAGACAGGGCTGGAATCAGCCCCAGCATTTT. It specifies CASSFRQGWNQPQHF. This chain uses TRBV5-6 with TRBJ1-5, with 7 nucleotides matching TRBD1. CDR1 and CDR2 from the germline V gene are SGHDT and YYEEEE. Trimming removed 5 bases from V and 4 bases from J; junction bases left unmatched: 9. The CDR3 totals 15 residues.

The gene calls are TRBV7-9 and TRBJ2-7; D is possibly TRBD2 (5 bases). Per the germline V gene, CDR1 is SEHNR and CDR2 is FQNEAQ (reference sequence). The CDR3 is 15 amino acids. V dropped 1 base and J dropped 9 bases, with 19 bases sitting between them. CDR3 nucleotides: TGTGCCAGCAGCTTAGAGTCCGGGGTCCTCACTGGGCAGTACTTC. This sequence encodes CASSLESGVLTGQYF.

The V gene is TRBV4-2, the J gene TRBJ1-2; no definite D call. The germline V gene encodes CDR1 LGHNA and CDR2 YNFKEQ. The CDR3 length is 13 residues. Trimming removed 1 base from V and 5 bases from J, with 8 bases in between. In DNA form, the CDR3 reads TGTGCCAGCAGCCAAGTAGCGGATTATGGCTACACCTTC. Amino acids: CASSQVADYGYTF.

V usage is TRBV12-5 and J usage is TRBJ2-6; TRBD1 matches at 8 bases. The junction had 10 bases not matched to a gene; V was cut back by 7 bases and J by 2 bases. The germline CDR1 and CDR2 sequences are LGHNT and FRNRAP. This CDR3 region has 17 residues. The CDR3 protein is CASDLDRGAPGANVLTF. For the CDR3, the DNA is TGTGCTAGTGACCTCGACAGGGGAGCGCCTGGGGCCAACGTCCTGACTTTC.